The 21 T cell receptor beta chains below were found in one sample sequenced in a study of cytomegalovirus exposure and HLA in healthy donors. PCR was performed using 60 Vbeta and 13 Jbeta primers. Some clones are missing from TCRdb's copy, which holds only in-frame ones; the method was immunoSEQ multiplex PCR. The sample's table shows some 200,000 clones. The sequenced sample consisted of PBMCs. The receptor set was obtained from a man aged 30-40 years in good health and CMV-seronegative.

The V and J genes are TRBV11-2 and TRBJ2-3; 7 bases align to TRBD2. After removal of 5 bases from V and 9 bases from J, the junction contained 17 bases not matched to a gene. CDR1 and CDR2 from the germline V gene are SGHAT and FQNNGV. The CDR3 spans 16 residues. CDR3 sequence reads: CASSREARSLTWTQYF. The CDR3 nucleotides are TGTGCCAGCAGCCGGGAGGCCCGTTCCCTCACATGGACGCAGTATTTT.

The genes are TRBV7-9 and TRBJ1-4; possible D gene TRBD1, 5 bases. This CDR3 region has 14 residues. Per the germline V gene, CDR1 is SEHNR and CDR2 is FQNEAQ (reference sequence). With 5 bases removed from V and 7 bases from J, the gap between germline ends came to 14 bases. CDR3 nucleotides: TGTGCCAGCAGCCCGGGAGTGAGGGGTGAAAAACTGTTTTTT. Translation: CASSPGVRGEKLFF.

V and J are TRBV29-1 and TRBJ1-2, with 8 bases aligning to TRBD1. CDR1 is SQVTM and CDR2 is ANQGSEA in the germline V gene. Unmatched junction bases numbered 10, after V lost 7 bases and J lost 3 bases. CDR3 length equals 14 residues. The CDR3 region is CSAHRQGQDYGYTF. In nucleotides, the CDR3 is TGCAGCGCCCATAGACAGGGGCAAGACTATGGCTACACCTTC.

This CDR3 is CASSISTGELFF. The CDR3 DNA reads TGTGCCAGCAGCATCAGTACCGGGGAGCTGTTTTTT. The J gene is TRBJ2-2, the V gene TRBV7-9; the D is unclear. V was cut by 5 bases and J by 5 bases, with 6 bases left in between. This CDR3 region has 12 residues. Looked up from germline, CDR1 is SEHNR and CDR2 is FQNEAQ (reference sequence).

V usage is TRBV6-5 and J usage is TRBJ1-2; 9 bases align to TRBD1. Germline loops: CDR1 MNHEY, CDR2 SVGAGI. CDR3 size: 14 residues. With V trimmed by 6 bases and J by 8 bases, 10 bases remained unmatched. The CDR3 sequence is CASRPQGAVRGYTF. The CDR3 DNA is TGTGCCAGCAGACCACAGGGGGCGGTGAGGGGCTACACCTTC.

The CDR3 loop is CASSQVGQAANYGYTF. The CDR3, as DNA: TGTGCCAGCAGCCAAGTCGGACAGGCTGCTAACTATGGCTACACCTTC. The chain is built from TRBV14 and TRBJ1-2; TRBD1 aligns across 7 bases. The V gene's germline CDR1 is SGHDN and CDR2 FVKESK. This CDR3 region has 16 residues. V dropped 1 base and J dropped 0; count of bases not matched to a gene: 5.

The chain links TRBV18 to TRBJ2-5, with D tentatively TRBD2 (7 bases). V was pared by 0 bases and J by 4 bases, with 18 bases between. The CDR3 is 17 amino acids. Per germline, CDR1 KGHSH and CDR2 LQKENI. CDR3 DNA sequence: TGTGCCAGCTCACCACCCCTTTCTAGGGGGGGGGCAGAGACCCAGTACTTC. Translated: CASSPPLSRGGAETQYF.

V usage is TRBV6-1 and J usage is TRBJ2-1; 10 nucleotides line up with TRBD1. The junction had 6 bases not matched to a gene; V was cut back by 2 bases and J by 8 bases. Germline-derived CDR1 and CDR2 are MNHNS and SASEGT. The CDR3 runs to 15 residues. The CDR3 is CASSETGTGADEQFF. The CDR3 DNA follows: TGTGCCAGCAGTGAAACCGGGACAGGGGCGGATGAGCAGTTCTTC.

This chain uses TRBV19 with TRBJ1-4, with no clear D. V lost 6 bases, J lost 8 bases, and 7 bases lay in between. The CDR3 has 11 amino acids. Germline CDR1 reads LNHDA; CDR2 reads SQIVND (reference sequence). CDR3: CASSLREKLFF. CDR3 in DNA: TGTGCCAGTAGCCTCCGGGAAAAACTGTTTTTT.

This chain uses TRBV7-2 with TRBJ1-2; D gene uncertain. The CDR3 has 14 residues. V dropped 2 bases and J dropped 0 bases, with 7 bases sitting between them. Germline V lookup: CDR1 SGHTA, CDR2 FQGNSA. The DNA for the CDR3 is TGTGCCAGCAGCTTATCCAGGTCTAACTATGGCTACACCTTC. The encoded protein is CASSLSRSNYGYTF.

The CDR3 spells CASSYQLAATYEQYF. The CDR3 region has the DNA TGTGCCAGCAGCTATCAACTAGCGGCGACCTACGAGCAGTACTTC. This sequence joins TRBV4-2 and TRBJ2-7; 8 bases align to TRBD2. The V gene's germline CDR1 is LGHNA and CDR2 YNFKEQ. With V trimmed by 5 bases and J by 2 bases, 8 bases remained unmatched. The CDR3 contains 15 residues.

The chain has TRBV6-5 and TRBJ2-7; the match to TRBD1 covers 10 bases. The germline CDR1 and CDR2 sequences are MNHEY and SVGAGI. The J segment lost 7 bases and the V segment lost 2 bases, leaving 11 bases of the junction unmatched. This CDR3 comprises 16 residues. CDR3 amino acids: CASSYLPGQGLREQYF. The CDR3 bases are TGTGCCAGCAGTTACCTTCCGGGACAGGGGTTGAGGGAGCAGTACTTC.

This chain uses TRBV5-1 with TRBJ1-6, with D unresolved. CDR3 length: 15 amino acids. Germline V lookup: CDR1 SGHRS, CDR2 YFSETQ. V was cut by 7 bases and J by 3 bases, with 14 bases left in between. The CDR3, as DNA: TGCGCCAGCGGCGGTGGAGATGGCTATAATTCACCCCTCCACTTT. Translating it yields CASGGGDGYNSPLHF.

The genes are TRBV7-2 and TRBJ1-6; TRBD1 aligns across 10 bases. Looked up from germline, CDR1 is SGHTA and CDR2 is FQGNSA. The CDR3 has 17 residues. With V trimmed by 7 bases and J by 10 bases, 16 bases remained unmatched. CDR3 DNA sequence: TGTGCCAGCACCCTATACGGGGACAGGGGATGGCAGTCACCCCTCCACTTT. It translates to CASTLYGDRGWQSPLHF.

CDR3 in DNA: TGTGCCAGCAGCCAAGATCTCCATGAGCAGTTCTTC. This codes for CASSQDLHEQFF. This chain connects TRBV4-2 to TRBJ2-1; D gene uncertain. V lost 0 bases and J 8 bases, leaving 5 bases between the germline ends. CDR3 size: 12 residues. CDR1 LGHNA and CDR2 YNFKEQ come from the germline V gene.

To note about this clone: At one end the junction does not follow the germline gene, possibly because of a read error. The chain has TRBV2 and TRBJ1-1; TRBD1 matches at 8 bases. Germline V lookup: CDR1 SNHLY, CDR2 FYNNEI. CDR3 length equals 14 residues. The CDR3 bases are TGTGCCGGCAGGGACAGGCTGATGAACACTGAAGCTTTCTTT. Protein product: CAGRDRLMNTEAFF.

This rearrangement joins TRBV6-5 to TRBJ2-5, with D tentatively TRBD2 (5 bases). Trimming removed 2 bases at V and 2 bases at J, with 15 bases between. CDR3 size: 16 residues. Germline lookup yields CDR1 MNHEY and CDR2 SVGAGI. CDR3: CASSYTGLGFQETQYF. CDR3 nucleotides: TGTGCCAGCAGTTACACCGGACTGGGTTTTCAAGAGACCCAGTACTTC.

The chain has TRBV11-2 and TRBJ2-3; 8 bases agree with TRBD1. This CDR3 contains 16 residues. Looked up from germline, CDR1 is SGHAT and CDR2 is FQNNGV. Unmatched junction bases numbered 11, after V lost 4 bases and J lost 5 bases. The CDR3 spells CASSSLDREVGDTQYF. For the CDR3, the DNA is TGTGCCAGCAGCTCATTGGACAGGGAGGTAGGAGATACGCAGTATTTT.

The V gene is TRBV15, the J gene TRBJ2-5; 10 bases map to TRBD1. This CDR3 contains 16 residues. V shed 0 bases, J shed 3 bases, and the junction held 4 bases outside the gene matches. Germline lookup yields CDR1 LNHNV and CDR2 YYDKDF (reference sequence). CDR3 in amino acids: CATSRDGTGVKETQYF. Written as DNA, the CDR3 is TGTGCCACCAGCAGAGACGGGACAGGGGTTAAAGAGACCCAGTACTTC.

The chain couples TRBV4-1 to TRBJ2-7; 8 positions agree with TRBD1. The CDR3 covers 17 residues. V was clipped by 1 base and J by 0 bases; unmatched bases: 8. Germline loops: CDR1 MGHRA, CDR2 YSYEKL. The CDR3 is CASSQGAAQGVSYEQYF. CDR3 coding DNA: TGCGCCAGCAGCCAAGGAGCCGCACAGGGGGTCTCCTACGAGCAGTACTTC.

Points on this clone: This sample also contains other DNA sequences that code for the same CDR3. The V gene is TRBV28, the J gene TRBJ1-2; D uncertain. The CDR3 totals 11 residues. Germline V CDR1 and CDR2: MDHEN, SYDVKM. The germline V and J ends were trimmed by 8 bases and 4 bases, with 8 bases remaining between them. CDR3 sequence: CASSGSYGYTF. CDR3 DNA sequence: TGTGCCAGCTCAGGTTCCTATGGCTACACCTTC.